A single sample is the source of the 5 T cell receptor beta chains below, sequenced in a study of CD8 T cells in Susac syndrome. When the RNA was reverse transcribed, random hexamers were used with an input of roughly 0.45 to 1 ug. From the immunoSEQ multiplex PCR reads, TCRdb called clonotypes with MiXCR, one entry per CDR3 protein. Of about 120,000 distinct CDR3 sequences listed, 92% are singletons. Sequenced material: CD4+ T cells from PBMCs. The receptors shown here come from a human donor in good health.

The chain carries TRBV19 and TRBJ1-1, with no clear D. CDR1 is LNHDA and CDR2 is SQIVND in the germline V gene (reference sequence). The CDR3 is 15 amino acids. V shed 5 bases and J shed 2 bases, with 15 bases lying between them. The CDR3 nucleotides are TGTGCCAGTAGTCTTGTCCGGTCTTCCAACACTGAAGCTTTCTTT. It translates to CASSLVRSSNTEAFF.

This chain connects TRBV7-3 to TRBJ2-6; tentatively, D is TRBD2 (6 bases). This CDR3 has 15 residues. The V end lost 6 bases, the J end lost 4 bases, and 13 bases lay between the germline ends. Germline V gene lookup returns CDR1 SGHTA and CDR2 FQGTGA. The CDR3 DNA sequence: TGTGCCAGCAGTCCCGGGGGAAGAGGGGCCAACGTCCTGACTTTC. Protein sequence: CASSPGGRGANVLTF.

The chain carries TRBV5-8 and TRBJ1-1; D is unclear. Germline CDR1 reads SGHTS; CDR2 reads YDEGEE. The V end lost 4 bases, the J end lost 3 bases, and 4 bases lay between the germline ends. The CDR3 is 11 residues long. CDR3 in DNA: TGTGCCAGCAGCGGGTACACTGAAGCTTTCTTT. Amino acids: CASSGYTEAFF.

The chain links TRBV18 to TRBJ2-5; D gene unclear. CDR3 length: 15 residues. Germline assignment: CDR1 KGHSH and CDR2 LQKENI. With 2 bases removed from V and 0 bases from J, the gap between germline ends came to 10 bases. Written as DNA, the CDR3 is TGTGCCAGCTCACCAGGTTTCCAGTACCAAGAGACCCAGTACTTC. It yields the protein CASSPGFQYQETQYF.

This clonotype is a singleton in its sample. CDR3 region: CASSRRIHGTGGLTDTQYF. For the CDR3, the DNA is TGCGCCAGCAGCAGGCGGATCCACGGGACAGGGGGACTCACAGATACGCAGTATTTT. This chain uses TRBV4-3 with TRBJ2-3; TRBD1 agrees at 11 bases. Looked up from germline, CDR1 is LGHNA and CDR2 is YSLEER. This CDR3 is 19 amino acids long. With 5 bases clipped from V and 2 bases from J, the junction kept 15 bases outside the gene matches.